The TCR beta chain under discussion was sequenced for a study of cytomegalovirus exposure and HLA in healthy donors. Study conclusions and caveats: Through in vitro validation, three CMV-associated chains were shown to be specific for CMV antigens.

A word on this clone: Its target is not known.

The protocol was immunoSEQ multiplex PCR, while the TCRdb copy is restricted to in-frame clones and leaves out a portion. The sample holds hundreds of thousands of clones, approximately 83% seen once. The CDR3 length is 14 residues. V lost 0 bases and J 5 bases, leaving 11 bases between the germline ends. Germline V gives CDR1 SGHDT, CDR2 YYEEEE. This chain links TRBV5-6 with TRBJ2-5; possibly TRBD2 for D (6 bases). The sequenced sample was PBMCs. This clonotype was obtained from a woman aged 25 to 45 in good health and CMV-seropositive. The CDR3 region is CASSLGGTPETQYF. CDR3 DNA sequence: TGTGCCAGCAGCTTGGGGGGGACTCCGGAGACCCAGTACTTC.